Sequencing of this T cell receptor (beta chain) was carried out in a study of technical replicates of blood from several donors. V lost 0 bases to trimming and J lost 3 bases, with 2 bases between them. CDR3 length equals 12 residues. Germline V gene lookup returns CDR1 SGDLS and CDR2 YYNGEE. Assay: immunoSEQ multiplex PCR; the TCRdb copy retains only in-frame clones and omits some. The sample carries more than 90,000 clones, 90% to 96% recorded once. The rearrangement joins TRBV9 to TRBJ2-3, with unresolved D. The TCR comes from a human donor in good health. The sample comprised T cells isolated from PBMCs. The CDR3 DNA is TGTGCCAGCAGCGTAGCTACAGATACGCAGTATTTT. As protein: CASSVATDTQYF.